Detailed here is one T cell receptor (beta chain). Its specificity is unknown. CDR3 size: 15 residues. Germline-derived CDR1 and CDR2 are MNHNY and SVGAGI (reference sequence). The junction had 4 bases not matched to a gene; V was cut back by 3 bases and J by 3 bases. Profiling relied on immunoSEQ multiplex PCR, and the TCRdb table lists in-frame clones only, not all of them. The sample consists of about 1.5 million clones, around 95% of them appearing once. The data are from a study of shared clonotypes between healthy human individuals. Study-wide background: CD8 memory received one plate per donor, CD8 naive two, CD4 memory three and CD4 naive three. Regarding the study as a whole: Sequencing depth was predicted to influence how clonotypes are shared among donors. On the whole, naive subsets had larger estimated richness than memory subsets had.

The study separated CD4+ cells into CD45RA+ naive and CD45RA-negative memory subsets. Sequenced: naive CD4+ T cells sorted from blood. Sample subset: CD45RA+ positively selected. The sequence was obtained from a man younger than 45 in good health. J is TRBJ2-3 and V is TRBV6-6; TRBD2 aligns across 9 bases. CDR3 DNA sequence: TGTGCCAGCAGTTATCGTAGCGGGAGAACAGATACGCAGTATTTT. Translated, it gives CASSYRSGRTDTQYF.